A single sample gave rise to the 10 T cell receptor beta chains below, sequenced in a study of T cell responses to AZD1222 COVID-19 vaccine. The repertoire was sequenced with immunoSEQ multiplex PCR; TCRdb's copy has only in-frame clones and lacks some. This sample carries around 200,000 clones, around 93% of them seen once, and the ten largest clones take around 0.93%. This sample comprised peripheral blood, obtained 28 days after the second dose of the MenACWY control vaccine. These receptors were collected from an adult who received the MenACWY meningococcal vaccine as a control.

V and J are TRBV5-6 and TRBJ1-2, with D maybe TRBD1 (6 bases). CDR1 SGHDT and CDR2 YYEEEE come from the germline V gene. V gave up 1 base and J gave up 4 bases, with 17 bases separating them. This CDR3 has 16 amino acids. CDR3: CASSLLGQDSSYGYTF. In DNA, the CDR3 is TGTGCCAGCAGCTTGTTGGGACAAGACAGCTCCTATGGCTACACCTTC.

This chain uses TRBV29-1 with TRBJ2-1, with TRBD1 matching over 7 bases. Germline trimming cut 7 bases from V and 3 bases from J; bases unmatched to any gene: 6. Germline CDR1 and CDR2: SQVTM and ANQGSEA. This CDR3 is 13 amino acids long. The CDR3 region is CSAPTGYYNEQFF. Here the CDR3 DNA reads TGCAGCGCCCCGACAGGGTACTACAATGAGCAGTTCTTC.

The chain employs TRBV11-3 and TRBJ2-1; D is perhaps TRBD2 (6 bases). This CDR3 is 13 amino acids long. The V gene lost 5 bases and the J gene lost 9 bases, with 14 bases spanning the gap. Germline V gives CDR1 SGHNT, CDR2 YENEEA. For the CDR3, the DNA is TGTGCCAGCAGCCCGGAGGGTAGGGGTGAGCAGTTCTTC. Its translation is CASSPEGRGEQFF.

The chain employs TRBV6-5 and TRBJ1-4; 9 positions agree with TRBD1. The length of the CDR3 is 16 residues. J gave up 8 bases and V 1 base, and 8 bases lay outside the gene matches. Germline values: CDR1 MNHEY, CDR2 SVGAGI. The CDR3 DNA reads as TGTGCCAGCAGTTACTGGTGGACAGGGGAAGACGAAAAACTGTTTTTT. It encodes CASSYWWTGEDEKLFF.

This rearrangement joins TRBV6-1 to TRBJ2-5; D call uncertain. Trimming stripped 5 bases from V and 3 bases from J, with 10 bases between. The CDR3 runs to 13 residues. Germline lookup yields CDR1 MNHNS and CDR2 SASEGT. Written as DNA, the CDR3 is TGTGCCAGCAGTTATGGGCAGAAAGAGACCCAGTACTTC. This translates into CASSYGQKETQYF.

The V gene is TRBV9, the J gene TRBJ1-5; the D gene is possibly TRBD1 (5 bases). CDR1 and CDR2 (germline): SGDLS, YYNGEE. The CDR3 has 17 amino acids. V lost 3 bases and J lost 4, with 20 bases in between. The CDR3, as DNA: TGTGCCAGCAGCGCCCTTCTCAGGGAGGTGGGAAATCAGCCCCAGCATTTT. Its protein is CASSALLREVGNQPQHF.

This chain links TRBV3-1 (or the pseudogene TRBV3-2) with TRBJ1-1, with unresolved D. V shed 4 bases and J shed 4 bases, with 7 bases lying between them. Per the germline V gene, CDR1 is LGHDT and CDR2 is YNNKEL (reference sequence). This CDR3 spans 12 amino acids. Here the CDR3 DNA reads TGTGCCAGCAGCCCCGGTTCCACTGAAGCTTTCTTT. Amino acids: CASSPGSTEAFF.

This rearrangement joins TRBV5-4 to TRBJ1-2; D is perhaps TRBD1 (5 bases). Trimming stripped 4 bases from V and 3 bases from J, with 10 bases between. This CDR3 is 13 amino acids long. The germline gives CDR1 SGHNT, CDR2 YYREEE (reference sequence). CDR3 sequence: CASSPDRDYGYTF. Written as DNA, the CDR3 is TGTGCCAGCAGCCCAGACAGAGACTATGGCTACACCTTC.

This clone was seen just once. The gene calls are TRBV5-6 and TRBJ1-2; TRBD1 might be the D (5 bases). The germline V gene has CDR1 SGHDT and CDR2 YYEEEE. V lost 2 bases and J 4 bases, leaving 9 bases between the germline ends. There are 13 residues in the CDR3. This CDR3 is CASSFGGSYGYTF. The CDR3 DNA is TGTGCCAGCAGCTTCGGGGGGAGCTATGGCTACACCTTC.

The genes are TRBV3-1 (or the pseudogene TRBV3-2) and TRBJ1-1; D is unclear. The germline gives CDR1 LGHDT, CDR2 YNNKEL (reference sequence). V was trimmed by 4 bases and J by 1 base, leaving 10 bases between them. This CDR3 region has 14 residues. The CDR3, as DNA: TGTGCCAGCAGCCCTAATGAAGGGAACACTGAAGCTTTCTTT. Translating gives CASSPNEGNTEAFF.